These T cell receptor beta chains were read from a single sample in a study of blood T cell repertoires in COVID-19. Using immunoSEQ multiplex PCR, the repertoire was profiled, and TCRdb retains in-frame clones only, with some absent. This repertoire shows approximately 250,000 clones, about 87% found once; its top ten account for 8% to 9.5%. The material sequenced was peripheral blood. These TCRs come from a human donor in a cohort sampled during active COVID-19. Each CDR3 is given without its conserved first and last residue. The D gene is left open where the match is weak. Clone size is not always given. Where it is, it says once, few, many or a class for expanded clones.

v_call,d_call,clone_size,cdr3_aa
TRBV3-1/TRBV3-2,TRBD2,once,ASSQDRLAGSHEQY
TRBV5-1,TRBD1,once,ASSPDRVNEQY
TRBV5-4,NA,NA,ASSLGGLYEQY
TRBV11-1,NA,NA,ASSPPGINTGELF
TRBV7-9,NA,NA,ASSLNSGSYNEQF
TRBV5-6,NA,NA,ASSQVRAYEQY
TRBV5-1,TRBD1,NA,ASSSTGGEKLF
TRBV5-1,NA,NA,ASSSDRPTDTQY
TRBV15,TRBD1,NA,AIRDRRETQY
TRBV28,NA,NA,ASSSGGSQETQY
TRBV11-3,NA,NA,ASSTGRSNTEAF
TRBV20-1,NA,once,SASYGGGTDTQY
TRBV11-3,TRBD1,NA,ASSQGQTGSETQY
TRBV15,TRBD1,NA,ATSSPGGSSYEQY
TRBV4-1,TRBD1,NA,ASSQDRGQGASNQPQH
TRBV18,NA,NA,ASSPSSEETQY
TRBV6-5,TRBD2,NA,ASTEGGSGDYEQY
TRBV6-1,TRBD1,NA,ASSEGQQGLYEQY
TRBV12-3/TRBV12-4,NA,NA,ASSSGIYGYT
TRBV28,TRBD1,NA,ASSSPTGGIGYGYT